This entry lists 16 T cell receptor beta chains sequenced from one sample in a study of molecular identifiers for immune sequencing clone quantification. Via MiXCR, TCRdb re-called the PCR reads, giving one row per CDR3 protein. The sample contains about 320,000 distinct CDR3 sequences, over 20% of which appear only once. Sample: naive CD8+ T cells from blood, with Jurkat cell RNA spiked in. Subset specified: FACS-sorted CD8+CD4-CCR7+CD45RA+ naive T cells. Every receptor here comes from a human donor in good health. Some libraries in this study had Jurkat cell RNA spiked in.

The table lists this clonotype with a few counts. The chain is built from TRBV6-5 and TRBJ2-2, with a weak D call TRBD2 (6 bases). Germline assignment: CDR1 MNHEY and CDR2 SVGAGI. This CDR3 has 14 amino acids. The V end lost 2 bases, the J end lost 5 bases, and 9 bases lay between the germline ends. This CDR3 is CASSYDGGTGELFF. CDR3 bases: TGTGCCAGCAGTTACGATGGAGGGACCGGGGAGCTGTTTTTT.

This clonotype was seen only a few times. The chain has TRBV7-9 and TRBJ2-1, with D perhaps TRBD2 (5 bases). From germline, CDR1 is SEHNR and CDR2 FQNEAQ (reference sequence). CDR3 size: 13 residues. Between the trimmed V and J ends, which lost 5 bases and 9 bases, there was a span of 14 bases. CDR3 amino acids: CASSGGGAVEQFF. The CDR3 DNA reads TGTGCCAGCAGCGGAGGCGGCGCGGTTGAGCAGTTCTTC.

There are a few counts of this clonotype. The V call is TRBV6-5, the J call TRBJ2-3, with TRBD1 as a possible D gene (5 bases). This CDR3 is 15 amino acids long. The ends were cut back, 7 bases at V and 0 bases at J, with 14 bases in the middle. Germline assignment: CDR1 MNHEY and CDR2 SVGAGI. CDR3 bases: TGTGCCAGCACCCCAGGGCACAGCAGCACAGATACGCAGTATTTT. Amino acids: CASTPGHSSTDTQYF.

This clonotype occurred many times. This sequence joins TRBV4-1 and TRBJ1-1; 10 bases map to TRBD1. The CDR3 spans 16 residues. The V segment lost 2 bases and the J segment 2 bases; nucleotides outside the gene matches: 5. The V gene's germline CDR1 is MGHRA and CDR2 YSYEKL. The chain's CDR3 is CASSQFGQGGNTEAFF. DNA for the CDR3: TGCGCCAGCAGCCAATTCGGACAGGGGGGAAACACTGAAGCTTTCTTT.

The V gene is TRBV4-1, the J gene TRBJ2-3, with 12 bases aligning to TRBD2. Trimming at V came to 2 bases and at J to 4 bases, leaving 4 bases not matched to a gene. Germline V gives CDR1 MGHRA, CDR2 YSYEKL. The CDR3 extends over 16 amino acids. CDR3 DNA: TGCGCCAGCAGCCAACTAGCGGGGGGGCGGTCAGATACGCAGTATTTT. It translates to CASSQLAGGRSDTQYF.

As regards this clonotype: A much larger clonotype is one base distant, so this may be a read error. The DNA is left out, because the CDR3 cannot be placed on it with certainty; the CDR3 is given as TCRdb lists it. The chain is built from TRBV28 and TRBJ1-5; TRBD1, the table's D call, was not compared with the DNA. The CDR3 extends over 15 residues, inclusive of both ends. CDR1 MDHEN and CDR2 SYDVKM come from the germline V gene. The CDR3 loop is CASSFGPGTQAPQRF.

The chain carries TRBV19 and TRBJ2-3, with D perhaps matching TRBD1 (5 bases). CDR3 length: 16 amino acids. Germline V CDR1 and CDR2: LNHDA, SQIVND (reference sequence). Between the trimmed V and J ends, which lost 3 bases and 2 bases, there was a span of 15 bases. This CDR3 is CASSILTDLFTDTQYF. DNA for the CDR3: TGTGCCAGTAGTATTCTGACAGATCTTTTCACAGATACGCAGTATTTT.

This clonotype was detected ten times or more. The chain has TRBV28 and TRBJ2-1; 13 bases map to TRBD2. Looked up from germline, CDR1 is MDHEN and CDR2 is SYDVKM. Germline trimming cut 7 bases from V and 9 bases from J; bases unmatched to any gene: 15. The CDR3 loop spans 17 amino acids. CDR3 protein: CASNPTPGTSGMGEQFF. In DNA, the CDR3 is TGTGCCAGCAACCCAACCCCCGGGACTAGCGGGATGGGTGAGCAGTTCTTC.

The rearrangement uses TRBV30 and TRBJ1-1; D not resolved. Germline CDR1 is GTSNPN and CDR2 is SVGIG (reference sequence). This CDR3 region has 13 residues. The V end was cut by 0 bases, the J end by 1 base, with 6 bases between. The CDR3 protein is CAWSVMGNTEAFF. As DNA, the CDR3 is TGTGCCTGGAGTGTAATGGGGAACACTGAAGCTTTCTTT. Full variable domain (remainder filled in from reference TRBV30 and TRBJ1-1): SQTIHQWPATLVQPVGSPLSLECTVEGTSNPNLYWYRQAAGRGLQLLFYSVGIGQISSEVPQNLSASRPQDRQFILSSKKLLLSDSGFYLCAWSVMGNTEAFFGQGTRLTVV.

The V call is TRBV7-9, the J call TRBJ2-7, with D perhaps matching TRBD1 or TRBD2 (5 bases each). Germline CDR1 reads SEHNR; CDR2 reads FQNEAQ (reference sequence). V was shortened by 3 bases and J by 4 bases, with 13 bases between the two germline ends. The length of the CDR3 is 14 residues. The CDR3 reads CASSLPGPPYEQYF. The CDR3 DNA reads as TGTGCCAGCAGCTTGCCGGGACCCCCGTACGAGCAGTACTTC.

The chain recombines TRBV30 with TRBJ2-3; D is perhaps TRBD1 (6 bases). Trimming left V 5 bases short and J 4 bases short, with 16 bases between. Germline V gives CDR1 GTSNPN, CDR2 SVGIG (reference sequence). This CDR3 contains 14 residues. The CDR3 reads CAWQQGTSADTQYF. As DNA, the CDR3 is TGTGCCTGGCAACAGGGAACCAGCGCAGATACGCAGTATTTT.

In its sample, this clonotype was seen many times. V gene TRBV5-1 combines with J gene TRBJ1-1, with 9 nucleotides matching TRBD1. Germline CDR1 SGHRS, CDR2 YFSETQ. Losses at the gene ends were 4 bases for V and 1 base for J; bases not matched to a gene: 8. The CDR3 has 16 residues. CDR3 sequence (DNA): TGCGCCAGCAGCCCGGGACAGGGAAGTGGGAACACTGAAGCTTTCTTT. It specifies CASSPGQGSGNTEAFF.

The V call is TRBV29-1, the J call TRBJ1-1; 7 bases match TRBD1. This CDR3 has 17 amino acids. Germline CDR1 reads SQVTM; CDR2 reads ANQGSEA. V was pared by 5 bases and J by 1 base, with 16 bases of the junction left unmatched. CDR3 nucleotide sequence: TGCAGCGTTAAGGAGAGGACAGGAAGCTTTCCGAACACTGAAGCTTTCTTT. Translating it yields CSVKERTGSFPNTEAFF. Based on the CDR3 plus reference TRBV29-1 and TRBJ1-1, the full variable domain is SAVISQKPSRDICQRGTSLTIQCQVDSQVTMMFWYRQQPGQSLTLIATANQGSEATYESGFVIDKFPISRPNLTFSTLTVSNMSPEDSSIYLCSVKERTGSFPNTEAFFGQGTRLTVV.

This clonotype occurred a few times. V usage is TRBV28 and J usage is TRBJ2-2, with D possibly TRBD2 on 5 matching bases. The V and J ends lost 3 bases and 2 bases respectively, with 13 bases between them. CDR3 length equals 16 residues. Germline V gene sequence: CDR1 MDHEN, CDR2 SYDVKM. This CDR3 is CASSFPPGLNTGELFF. CDR3 nucleotide sequence: TGTGCCAGCAGTTTCCCTCCAGGACTTAACACCGGGGAGCTGTTTTTT.

This chain's CDR3 is CASSQVFRYGPNTEAFF. The CDR3 coding sequence is TGTGCCAGCAGCCAAGTGTTTCGGTATGGCCCTAACACTGAAGCTTTCTTT. V gene TRBV3-1 combines with J gene TRBJ1-1, with D uncertain. Germline lookup yields CDR1 LGHDT and CDR2 YNNKEL (reference sequence). V was cut by 1 base and J by 2 bases, with 17 bases left in between. The CDR3 is 17 amino acids. The complete variable domain, with remaining parts taken from reference TRBV3-1 and TRBJ1-1, reads DTAVSQTPKYLVTQMGNDKSIKCEQNLGHDTMYWYKQDSKKFLKIMFSYNNKELIINETVPNRFSPKSPDKAHLNLHINSLELGDSAVYFCASSQVFRYGPNTEAFFGQGTRLTVV.

The chain combines TRBV9 with TRBJ2-5; 8 bases are shared with TRBD1. The CDR3 totals 16 residues. Germline trimming cut 3 bases from V and 1 base from J; bases unmatched to any gene: 8. CDR1 is SGDLS and CDR2 is YYNGEE in the germline V gene. CDR3 in DNA: TGTGCCAGCAGCGATACGACAGGGGACCTCCAAGAGACCCAGTACTTC. As protein: CASSDTTGDLQETQYF.